Listed below are T cell receptor beta chains from one sample, sequenced in a study of chemoradiotherapy in HPV16-positive cancers. The repertoire was sequenced with immunoSEQ multiplex PCR; TCRdb's copy has only in-frame clones and lacks some. The table lists about 7,800 clones, 55% to 75% of them singletons. The specimen was collected from a patient who underwent chemoradiotherapy. These receptor sequences come from a human donor with HPV-associated anogenital cancer. CDR3s include the opening cysteine and the closing phenylalanine or tryptophan. Fields, in order: J gene, V gene, CDR3 protein.

TRBJ2-5,TRBV6-1,CASRGPAGGGGTQYF
TRBJ2-7,TRBV6-6,CASSSSANEQYF
TRBJ2-7,TRBV6-4,CASNFCPGPHEQYF
TRBJ2-2,TRBV6-4,CASSRNPGTGELFF
TRBJ2-3,TRBV5-6,CASSLPTTSTDTQYF
TRBJ2-2,TRBV5-4,CASSPGGGQGITGELFF
TRBJ1-1,TRBV7-9,CASSAGQGAFF
TRBJ1-2,TRBV2,CASSEVQGVSYGYTF
TRBJ2-1,TRBV10-3,CAASLASDANEQFF
TRBJ1-2,TRBV27,CASSSAGGLGYGYTF
TRBJ2-1,TRBV14,CASSQDKGLPEDEQFF
TRBJ1-2,TRBV4-3,CASSQDRAFNYGYTF
TRBJ2-1,TRBV11-2,CASTPGNSVSNEQFF
TRBJ2-3,TRBV9,CASSVGTTTDTQYF
TRBJ1-2,TRBV5-1,CASSLEGVTSYGYTF
TRBJ1-1,TRBV5-4,CASSLAAREAFF
TRBJ1-1,TRBV4-1,CASSSRARGETEAFF
TRBJ1-1,TRBV5-5,CASSSIQGQIEAFF
TRBJ1-2,TRBV28,CASSLLTRLISYTF
TRBJ2-3,TRBV7-2,CASSFTRDTQYF
TRBJ1-2,TRBV4-1,CASNSLGQDYGYTF
TRBJ1-3,TRBV4-3,CASSQDRTGALNTIYF
TRBJ2-5,TRBV6-1,CASSQTGFGRQTQYF
TRBJ1-2,TRBV6-4,CASSVETGSNYGYTF
TRBJ2-3,TRBV11-2,CASSWRGVDTDTQYF
TRBJ2-7,TRBV28,CASRPGLAGSYEQYF
TRBJ1-2,TRBV9,CASSVRMTGGDYGYTF
TRBJ2-7,TRBV4-3,CASSQASDYYEQYF
TRBJ1-1,TRBV6-1,CASSEDRSEAFF
TRBJ1-5,TRBV6-1,CASSDEAGAQPQHF
TRBJ2-5,TRBV7-2,CASSLTGTGGETQYF